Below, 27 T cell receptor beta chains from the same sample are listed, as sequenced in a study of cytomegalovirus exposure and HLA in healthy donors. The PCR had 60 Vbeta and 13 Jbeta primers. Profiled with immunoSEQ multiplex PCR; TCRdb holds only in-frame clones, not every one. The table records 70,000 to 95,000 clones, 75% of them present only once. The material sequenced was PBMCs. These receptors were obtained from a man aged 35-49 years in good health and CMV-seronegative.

As DNA, the CDR3 is TGTGCCAGCAGCCCCCAGGAGGGGACCCCTCAGCCCCAGCATTTT. Its protein product is CASSPQEGTPQPQHF. The J gene is TRBJ1-5, the V gene TRBV28; D possibly corresponds to TRBD1 (5 bases). V lost 6 bases and J lost 6, with 18 bases in between. The CDR3 loop spans 15 amino acids. The germline gives CDR1 MDHEN, CDR2 SYDVKM.

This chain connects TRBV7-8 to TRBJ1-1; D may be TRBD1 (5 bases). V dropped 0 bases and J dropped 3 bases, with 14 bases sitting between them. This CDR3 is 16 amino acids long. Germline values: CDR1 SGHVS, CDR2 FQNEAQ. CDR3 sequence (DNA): TGTGCCAGCAGCTTAGCCAGGGTACCATGGGACACTGAAGCTTTCTTT. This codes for CASSLARVPWDTEAFF.

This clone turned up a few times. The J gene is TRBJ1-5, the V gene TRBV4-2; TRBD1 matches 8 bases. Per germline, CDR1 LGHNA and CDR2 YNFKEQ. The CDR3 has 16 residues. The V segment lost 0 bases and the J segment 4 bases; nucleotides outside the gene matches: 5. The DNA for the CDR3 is TGTGCCAGCAGCCAAGATTTAGACAGGGGTAATCAGCCCCAGCATTTT. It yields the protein CASSQDLDRGNQPQHF.

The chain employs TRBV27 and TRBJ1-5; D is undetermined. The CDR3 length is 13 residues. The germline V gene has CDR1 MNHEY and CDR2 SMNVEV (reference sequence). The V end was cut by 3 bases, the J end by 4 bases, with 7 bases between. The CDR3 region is CASSFRENQPQHF. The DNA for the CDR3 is TGTGCCAGCAGTTTTAGGGAGAATCAGCCCCAGCATTTT.

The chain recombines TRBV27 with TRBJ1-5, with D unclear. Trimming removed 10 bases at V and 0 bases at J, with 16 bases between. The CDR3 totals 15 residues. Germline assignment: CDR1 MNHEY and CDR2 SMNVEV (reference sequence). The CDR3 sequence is CAKSPGRYSNQPQHF. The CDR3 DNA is TGTGCCAAATCGCCGGGGAGATATAGCAATCAGCCCCAGCATTTT.

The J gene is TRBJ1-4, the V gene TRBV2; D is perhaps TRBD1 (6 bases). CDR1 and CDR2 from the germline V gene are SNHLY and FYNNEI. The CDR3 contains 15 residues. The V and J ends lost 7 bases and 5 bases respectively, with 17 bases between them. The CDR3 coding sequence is TGTGCCAGCAACCCCAATGGACAGCCCAATGAAAAACTGTTTTTT. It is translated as CASNPNGQPNEKLFF.

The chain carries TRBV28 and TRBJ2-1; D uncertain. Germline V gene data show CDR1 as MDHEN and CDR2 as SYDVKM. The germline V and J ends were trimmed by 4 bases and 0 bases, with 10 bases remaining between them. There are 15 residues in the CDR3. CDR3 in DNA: TGTGCCAGCAGTTCAACATGGAGCTCCTACAATGAGCAGTTCTTC. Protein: CASSSTWSSYNEQFF.

CDR3 DNA sequence: TGTGCCAGCAGCTTAATTGAGGGAGCTGAAGCTTTCTTT. It yields the protein CASSLIEGAEAFF. The chain uses TRBV7-3 and TRBJ1-1; D is ambiguous. V was pared by 1 base and J by 6 bases, with 9 bases between. Germline-derived CDR1 and CDR2 are SGHTA and FQGTGA. This CDR3 is 13 amino acids long. The complete variable domain, with remaining parts taken from reference TRBV7-3 and TRBJ1-1, reads GAGVSQTPSNKVTEKGKYVELRCDPISGHTALYWYRQSLGQGPEFLIYFQGTGAADDSGLPNDRFFAVRPEGSVSTLKIQRTERGDSAVYLCASSLIEGAEAFFGQGTRLTVV.

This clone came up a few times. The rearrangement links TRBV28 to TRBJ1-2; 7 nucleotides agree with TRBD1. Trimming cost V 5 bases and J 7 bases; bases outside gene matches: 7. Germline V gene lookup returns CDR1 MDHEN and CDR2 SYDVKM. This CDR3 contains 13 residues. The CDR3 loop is CASSPTGRPGYTF. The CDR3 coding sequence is TGTGCCAGCAGTCCGACAGGGCGTCCTGGCTACACCTTC.

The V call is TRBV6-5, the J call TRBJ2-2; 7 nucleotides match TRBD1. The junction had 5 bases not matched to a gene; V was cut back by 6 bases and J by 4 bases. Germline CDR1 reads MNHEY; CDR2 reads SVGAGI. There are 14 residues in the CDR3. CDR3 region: CASRTGQPTGELFF. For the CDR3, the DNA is TGTGCCAGCAGGACGGGACAGCCCACCGGGGAGCTGTTTTTT.

The CDR3 sequence is CASTTGLTDTQYF. The CDR3 nucleotides are TGTGCCAGCACTACAGGGCTCACAGATACGCAGTATTTT. This chain uses TRBV6-5 with TRBJ2-3, with D tentatively TRBD1 (6 bases). Germline V gene lookup returns CDR1 MNHEY and CDR2 SVGAGI. The CDR3 is 13 residues long. V was trimmed by 7 bases and J by 2 bases, leaving 10 bases between them.

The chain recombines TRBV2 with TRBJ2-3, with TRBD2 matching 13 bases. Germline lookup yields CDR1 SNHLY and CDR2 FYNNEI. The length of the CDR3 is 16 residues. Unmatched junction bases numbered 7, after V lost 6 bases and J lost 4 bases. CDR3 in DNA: TGTGCCAGCAGCGGAGGACTAGCGGGAGACGCAGATACGCAGTATTTT. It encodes CASSGGLAGDADTQYF.

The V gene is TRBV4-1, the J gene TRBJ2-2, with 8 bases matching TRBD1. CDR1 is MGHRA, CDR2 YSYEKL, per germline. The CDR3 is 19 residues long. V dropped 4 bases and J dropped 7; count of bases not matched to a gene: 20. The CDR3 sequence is CASSRYIWRAGGSGGELFF. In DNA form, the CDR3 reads TGCGCCAGCAGCCGCTATATTTGGCGAGCAGGGGGCTCGGGCGGGGAGCTGTTTTTT.

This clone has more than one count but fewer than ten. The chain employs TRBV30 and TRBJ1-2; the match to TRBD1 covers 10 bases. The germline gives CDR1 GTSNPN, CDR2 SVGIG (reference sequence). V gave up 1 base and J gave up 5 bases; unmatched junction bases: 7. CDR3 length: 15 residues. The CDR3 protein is CAWSAGQGQVYGYTF. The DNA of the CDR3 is TGTGCCTGGAGTGCGGGACAGGGGCAGGTGTATGGCTACACCTTC.

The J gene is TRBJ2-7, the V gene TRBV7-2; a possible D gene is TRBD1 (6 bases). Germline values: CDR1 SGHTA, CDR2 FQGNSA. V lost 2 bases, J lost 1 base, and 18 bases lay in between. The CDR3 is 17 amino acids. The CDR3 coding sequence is TGTGCCAGCAGCTTATATCTTGGGGGCAGGGAGTCCTACGAGCAGTACTTC. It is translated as CASSLYLGGRESYEQYF.

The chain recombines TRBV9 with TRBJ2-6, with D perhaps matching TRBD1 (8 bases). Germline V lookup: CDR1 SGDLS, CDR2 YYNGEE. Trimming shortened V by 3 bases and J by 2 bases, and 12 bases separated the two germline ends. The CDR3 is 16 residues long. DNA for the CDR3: TGTGCCAGCAGCGCCACAGGGGGGGCTGGGGCCAACGTCCTGACTTTC. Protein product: CASSATGGAGANVLTF.

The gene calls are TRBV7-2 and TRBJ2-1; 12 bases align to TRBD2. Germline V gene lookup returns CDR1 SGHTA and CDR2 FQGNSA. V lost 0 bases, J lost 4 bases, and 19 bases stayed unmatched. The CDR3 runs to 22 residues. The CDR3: CASSLALDSWTSGVVSYNEQFF. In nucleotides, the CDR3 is TGTGCCAGCAGCTTAGCTCTCGACAGTTGGACTAGCGGGGTAGTCTCTTACAATGAGCAGTTCTTC.

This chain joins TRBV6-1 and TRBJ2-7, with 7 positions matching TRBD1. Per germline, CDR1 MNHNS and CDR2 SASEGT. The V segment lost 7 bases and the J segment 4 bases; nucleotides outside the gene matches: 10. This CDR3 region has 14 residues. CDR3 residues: CASTTRDSSYEQYF. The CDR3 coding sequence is TGTGCCAGCACTACCAGGGACAGTAGTTACGAGCAGTACTTC.

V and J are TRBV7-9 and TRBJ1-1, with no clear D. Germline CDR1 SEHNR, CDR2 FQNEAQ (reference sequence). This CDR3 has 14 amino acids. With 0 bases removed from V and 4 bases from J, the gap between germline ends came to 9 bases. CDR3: CASSLAVAVTEAFF. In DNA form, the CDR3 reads TGTGCCAGCAGCTTAGCGGTGGCTGTCACTGAAGCTTTCTTT.

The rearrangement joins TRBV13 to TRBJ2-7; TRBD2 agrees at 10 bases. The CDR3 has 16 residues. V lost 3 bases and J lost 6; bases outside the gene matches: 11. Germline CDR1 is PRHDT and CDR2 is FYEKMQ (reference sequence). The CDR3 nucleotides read TGTGCCAGCAGCTTCAGGCCGGGACTAGCGTCCCTCGAGCAGTACTTC. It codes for CASSFRPGLASLEQYF. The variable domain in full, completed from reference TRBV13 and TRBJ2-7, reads AAGVIQSPRHLIKEKRETATLKCYPIPRHDTVYWYQQGPGQDPQFLISFYEKMQSDKGSIPDRFSAQQFSDYHSELNMSSLELGDSALYFCASSFRPGLASLEQYFGPGTRLTVT.

CDR3: CASSSTGYNEQFF. In nucleotides, the CDR3 is TGTGCCAGCAGCTCGACAGGTTACAATGAGCAGTTCTTC. The chain has TRBV7-6 and TRBJ2-1; weak D call: TRBD1 (6 bases). CDR1 and CDR2 (germline): SGHVS, FNYEAQ. The V and J ends lost 4 bases and 4 bases respectively, with 8 bases between them. CDR3 length: 13 amino acids.

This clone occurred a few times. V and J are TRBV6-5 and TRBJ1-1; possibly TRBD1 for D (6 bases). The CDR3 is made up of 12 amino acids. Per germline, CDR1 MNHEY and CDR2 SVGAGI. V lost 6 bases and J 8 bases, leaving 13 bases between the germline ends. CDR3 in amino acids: CASRGGVQEAFF. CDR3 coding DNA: TGTGCCAGCAGAGGGGGTGTGCAGGAAGCTTTCTTT.

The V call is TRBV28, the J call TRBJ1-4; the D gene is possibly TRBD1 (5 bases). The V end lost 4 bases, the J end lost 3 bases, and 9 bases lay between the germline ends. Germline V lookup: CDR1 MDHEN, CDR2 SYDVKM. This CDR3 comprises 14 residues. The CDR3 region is CASSSTVPNEKLFF. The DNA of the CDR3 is TGTGCCAGCAGTTCGACAGTACCTAATGAAAAACTGTTTTTT.

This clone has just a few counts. CDR3 region: CASSGGQGVSSYNSPLHF. DNA of the CDR3: TGTGCCAGCAGCGGGGGACAGGGCGTCAGCTCCTATAATTCACCCCTCCACTTT. The rearrangement links TRBV4-2 to TRBJ1-6; TRBD1 matches 9 bases. The CDR3 covers 18 residues. CDR1 and CDR2 (germline): LGHNA, YNFKEQ. Losses at the gene ends were 5 bases for V and 0 bases for J; bases not matched to a gene: 8.

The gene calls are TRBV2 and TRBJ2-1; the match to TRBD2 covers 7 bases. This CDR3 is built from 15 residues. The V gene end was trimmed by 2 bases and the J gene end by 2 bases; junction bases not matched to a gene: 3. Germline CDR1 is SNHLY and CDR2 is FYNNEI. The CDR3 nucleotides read TGTGCCAGCAGTGAATCAGGGACTACCTACAATGAGCAGTTCTTC. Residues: CASSESGTTYNEQFF.

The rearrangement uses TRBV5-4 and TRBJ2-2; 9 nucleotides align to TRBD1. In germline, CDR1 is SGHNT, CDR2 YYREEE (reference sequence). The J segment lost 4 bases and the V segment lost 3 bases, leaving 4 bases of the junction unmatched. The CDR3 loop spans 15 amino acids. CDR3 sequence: CASSSGQGFTGELFF. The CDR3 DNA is TGTGCCAGCAGCTCTGGACAGGGGTTCACCGGGGAGCTGTTTTTT.

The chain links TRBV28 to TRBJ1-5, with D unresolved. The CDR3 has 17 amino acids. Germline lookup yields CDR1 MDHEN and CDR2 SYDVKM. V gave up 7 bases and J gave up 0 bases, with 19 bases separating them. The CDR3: CASTYKKGDNSNQPQHF. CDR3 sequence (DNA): TGTGCCAGCACTTACAAGAAGGGAGATAATAGCAATCAGCCCCAGCATTTT.